The 25 T cell receptor beta chains presented below share a single source sample, sequenced in a study of T cells in Graves' hyperthyroidism and ophthalmopathy. RNA transcripts gave rise to amplified TCR beta CDR3 regions. Researchers ran a first-round RT-PCR on the TCR CDR3 using the HTBI primer set. TCRdb re-derived calls from the multiplex PCR reads in MiXCR, one entry per CDR3 protein. The sample yields 250,000 to 400,000 distinct CDR3 sequences, about an eighth seen once. The specimen sequenced was blood. These receptors came from a woman in her thirties or forties with Graves' ophthalmopathy.

This clonotype was counted at least ten times. The V gene is TRBV6-1, the J gene TRBJ1-2; no definite D call. CDR1 is MNHNS, CDR2 SASEGT, per germline. V lost 7 bases and J 4 bases, leaving 10 bases between the germline ends. The CDR3 has 12 amino acids. CDR3 nucleotides: TGTGCCAGCACAGGAAGCTTCTATGGCTACACCTTC. This translates into CASTGSFYGYTF.

This clonotype was detected ten times or more. The chain combines TRBV5-5 with TRBJ2-5; D may match TRBD1 or TRBD2 (6 bases each). Germline V gene sequence: CDR1 SGHKS, CDR2 YYEKEE (reference sequence). There are 15 residues in the CDR3. Trimming removed 4 bases at V and 2 bases at J, with 15 bases between. This CDR3 reads CASSPLRGRQETQYF. The CDR3 region has the DNA TGTGCCAGCAGCCCCCTCCGGGGGCGACAAGAGACCCAGTACTTC.

This chain joins TRBV11-3 and TRBJ2-2; TRBD1 might be the D (5 bases). This CDR3 comprises 14 residues. Germline V gene data show CDR1 as SGHNT and CDR2 as YENEEA. Trimming cost V 5 bases and J 6 bases, with 13 bases left between them. The CDR3 DNA is TGTGCCAGCAGCCACCGTCAGGGCTCCGGGGAGCTGTTTTTT. Its protein is CASSHRQGSGELFF.

In its sample, this clonotype was seen a few times. This chain links TRBV28 with TRBJ1-2; no definite D call. Germline lookup yields CDR1 MDHEN and CDR2 SYDVKM. Trimming removed 3 bases from V and 4 bases from J, with 15 bases in between. CDR3 length equals 15 residues. CDR3 region: CASSLGSDWTYGYTF. CDR3 in DNA: TGTGCCAGCAGTTTGGGGTCCGACTGGACCTATGGCTACACCTTC.

The chain links TRBV20-1 to TRBJ1-1; D is perhaps TRBD1 (5 bases). CDR1 is DFQATT and CDR2 is SNEGSKA in the germline V gene (reference sequence). V was trimmed by 6 bases and J by 4 bases, leaving 18 bases between them. This CDR3 is built from 14 residues. The CDR3 reads CSAPTPGRFTEAFF. Here the CDR3 DNA reads TGCAGTGCCCCCACCCCGGGACGATTCACTGAAGCTTTCTTT.

At least ten counts were recorded for this clonotype. This chain connects TRBV20-1 to TRBJ1-5; D ambiguous. CDR3 length: 13 amino acids. Trimming took 2 bases from V and 9 from J, leaving 14 bases between them. Germline V gene lookup returns CDR1 DFQATT and CDR2 SNEGSKA (reference sequence). Here the CDR3 DNA reads TGCAGTGCTAGATCCTCTCTCTTCGCGCCCCAGCATTTT. Encoded protein: CSARSSLFAPQHF.

The chain uses TRBV4-1 and TRBJ2-2; 7 bases line up with TRBD2. The CDR3 length is 18 residues. From germline, CDR1 is MGHRA and CDR2 YSYEKL. V lost 2 bases and J lost 2; bases outside the gene matches: 11. This CDR3 is CASSQPFSGAGNTGELFF. The CDR3 nucleotides are TGCGCCAGCAGCCAACCGTTCTCGGGAGCGGGAAACACCGGGGAGCTGTTTTTT.

The table lists this clonotype with a few counts. The chain recombines TRBV4-1 with TRBJ2-6; D may be TRBD1 or TRBD2 (5 bases each). The germline V and J ends were trimmed by 2 bases and 8 bases, with 19 bases remaining between them. This CDR3 comprises 17 residues. Germline V lookup: CDR1 MGHRA, CDR2 YSYEKL. CDR3 DNA: TGCGCCAGCAGCCAAAGACTAACCCGGGACCAAACCAACGTCCTGACTTTC. It translates to CASSQRLTRDQTNVLTF.

The rearrangement links TRBV30 to TRBJ2-1; 8 bases map to TRBD1. This CDR3 contains 14 residues. The J segment lost 6 bases and the V segment lost 4 bases, leaving 8 bases of the junction unmatched. Per the germline V gene, CDR1 is GTSNPN and CDR2 is SVGIG (reference sequence). CDR3: CAWIGRTGFNEQFF. As DNA, the CDR3 is TGTGCCTGGATAGGTCGGACAGGGTTCAATGAGCAGTTCTTC.

This clonotype was counted between two and nine times. The V and J genes are TRBV4-1 and TRBJ1-2; tentatively, D is TRBD1 (5 bases). Germline V gene sequence: CDR1 MGHRA, CDR2 YSYEKL. The CDR3 has 15 residues. V lost 4 bases, J lost 3 bases, and 15 bases lay in between. The CDR3 coding sequence is TGCGCCAGCAGCCCCCGGCAGGGCAGGGACTATGGCTACACCTTC. Protein product: CASSPRQGRDYGYTF.

This chain connects TRBV28 to TRBJ2-7; 7 nucleotides line up with TRBD1. Trimming removed 5 bases from V and 5 bases from J; junction bases left unmatched: 3. This CDR3 is 12 amino acids long. In germline, CDR1 is MDHEN, CDR2 SYDVKM. CDR3 DNA: TGTGCCAGCAGTGAACAGGGGAACGAGCAGTACTTC. Amino acids: CASSEQGNEQYF.

This chain uses TRBV7-8 with TRBJ1-1, with 10 bases lining up with TRBD1. Germline trimming cut 5 bases from V and 1 base from J; bases unmatched to any gene: 7. The CDR3 length is 16 residues. Germline V lookup: CDR1 SGHVS, CDR2 FQNEAQ. The CDR3 DNA sequence: TGTGCCAGCAGCAGACTCCGGGACAGGGGGAACACTGAAGCTTTCTTT. Translating gives CASSRLRDRGNTEAFF.

The chain couples TRBV3-1 to TRBJ2-7; a possible D gene is TRBD2 (5 bases). The V and J ends lost 1 base and 3 bases respectively, with 13 bases between them. This CDR3 has 15 residues. CDR1 and CDR2 from the germline V gene are LGHDT and YNNKEL (reference sequence). The CDR3 spells CASSQAEANLYEQYF. The CDR3 DNA sequence: TGTGCCAGCAGCCAAGCGGAGGCAAACCTCTACGAGCAGTACTTC.

V is TRBV20-1 and J is TRBJ2-7, with 8 nucleotides matching TRBD2. Germline trimming cut 6 bases from V and 2 bases from J; bases unmatched to any gene: 12. CDR1 is DFQATT and CDR2 is SNEGSKA in the germline V gene (reference sequence). There are 15 residues in the CDR3. The CDR3 region is CSAPRLGAGAYEQYF. The CDR3 DNA follows: TGCAGTGCCCCCCGACTGGGAGCGGGGGCCTACGAGCAGTACTTC.

A few counts support this clonotype. The chain links TRBV3-1 to TRBJ2-1; the match to TRBD2 covers 8 bases. With 0 bases clipped from V and 13 bases from J, the junction kept 5 bases outside the gene matches. Germline CDR1 and CDR2: LGHDT and YNNKEL (reference sequence). The CDR3 is 13 amino acids. The chain's CDR3 is CASSQEVVAGQFF. The CDR3 DNA follows: TGTGCCAGCAGCCAAGAGGTTGTAGCGGGACAGTTCTTC.

This clonotype has ten or more counts. V is TRBV12-3 or TRBV12-4 and J is TRBJ1-6; D is perhaps TRBD1 (5 bases). V was pared by 6 bases and J by 7 bases, with 13 bases between. The CDR3 consists of 14 residues. DNA of the CDR3: TGTGCCAGCAGCGTGACAGCCGTAAATTCACCCCTCCACTTT. Translation gives CASSVTAVNSPLHF.

This clonotype was observed at least ten times. DNA for the CDR3: TGTGCCACCAGTGACCGGGACATATACAATGAGCAGTTCTTC. Translation: CATSDRDIYNEQFF. The J gene is TRBJ2-1, the V gene TRBV24-1; a weak D match, TRBD1 (6 bases). V lost 4 bases, J lost 4 bases, and 10 bases lay in between. The CDR3 is made up of 14 amino acids. Germline V lookup: CDR1 KGHDR, CDR2 SFDVKD.

This clonotype has a count of ten or more. The V call is TRBV28, the J call TRBJ1-2, with 7 bases identical to TRBD1. Germline trimming cut 5 bases from V and 2 bases from J; bases unmatched to any gene: 5. This CDR3 has 14 residues. CDR1 and CDR2 from the germline V gene are MDHEN and SYDVKM. The CDR3 coding sequence is TGTGCCAGCAGTCGACAGGGAACCAACTATGGCTACACCTTC. Translating it yields CASSRQGTNYGYTF.

This clonotype was counted ten times or more. The chain is built from TRBV2 and TRBJ2-7, with 9 bases fitting TRBD2. V gave up 8 bases and J gave up 6 bases; unmatched junction bases: 11. The CDR3 contains 14 residues. CDR1 SNHLY and CDR2 FYNNEI come from the germline V gene. The CDR3 DNA reads as TGTGCCAGCCGGGTCTCTAGCGGGGCGGGCGAGCAGTACTTC. Its translation is CASRVSSGAGEQYF.

This clonotype was recorded at least ten times. The CDR3 DNA sequence: TGTGCCAGCAGTCCCGGGACCAGGGGGGGCAAAGGAACTGAAGCTTTCTTT. The encoded protein is CASSPGTRGGKGTEAFF. This sequence joins TRBV2 and TRBJ1-1; 7 bases align to TRBD1. The CDR3 spans 17 residues. Losses at the gene ends were 5 bases for V and 5 bases for J; bases not matched to a gene: 17. Germline CDR1 reads SNHLY; CDR2 reads FYNNEI. Combining the CDR3 with reference TRBV2 and TRBJ1-1 gives the whole variable domain EPEVTQTPSHQVTQMGQEVILRCVPISNHLYFYWYRQILGQKVEFLVSFYNNEISEKSEIFDDQFSVERPDGSNFTLKIRSTKLEDSAMYFCASSPGTRGGKGTEAFFGQGTRLTVV.

This clonotype came up a few times. This chain uses TRBV30 with TRBJ2-1; perhaps TRBD1 as D (5 bases). The CDR3 sequence is 12 residues long. V was pared by 2 bases and J by 6 bases, with 8 bases between. CDR1 is GTSNPN and CDR2 is SVGIG in the germline V gene (reference sequence). DNA of the CDR3: TGTGCCTGGAGTTCTAGGGGCAATGAGCAGTTCTTC. It translates to CAWSSRGNEQFF.

In this sample, this clonotype turned up a few times. The gene calls are TRBV24-1 and TRBJ1-1, with TRBD1 identical over 7 bases. The germline V gene has CDR1 KGHDR and CDR2 SFDVKD. Losses at the gene ends were 7 bases for V and 1 base for J; bases not matched to a gene: 2. CDR3 length: 13 amino acids. CDR3 DNA sequence: TGTGCCACCAGGGACAGGTGGAACACTGAAGCTTTCTTT. Translating it yields CATRDRWNTEAFF.

This clonotype was detected only a few times. This chain connects TRBV7-2 to TRBJ2-3; 7 bases are shared with TRBD2. The CDR3 is 15 amino acids. Trimming at V came to 5 bases and at J to 5 bases, leaving 10 bases not matched to a gene. Germline V gene lookup returns CDR1 SGHTA and CDR2 FQGNSA. The CDR3: CASSQAWTRGDTQYF. The CDR3 DNA reads TGTGCCAGCAGCCAAGCTTGGACTAGGGGAGATACGCAGTATTTT.

This clonotype appeared many times. This chain uses TRBV9 with TRBJ2-3; no firm D call. Germline V gene lookup returns CDR1 SGDLS and CDR2 YYNGEE. CDR3 size: 13 residues. V lost 2 bases and J lost 4, with 8 bases in between. The CDR3: CASSVRGADTQYF. The DNA for the CDR3 is TGTGCCAGCAGCGTCAGAGGCGCAGATACGCAGTATTTT.

In this sample, this clonotype turned up a few times. The chain employs TRBV20-1 and TRBJ2-7; 12 positions match TRBD2. CDR3 length: 14 amino acids. V was pared by 6 bases and J by 0 bases, with 3 bases of the junction left unmatched. Germline loops: CDR1 DFQATT, CDR2 SNEGSKA (reference sequence). The CDR3 loop reads CSAPTSGSSYEQYF. The CDR3 coding sequence is TGCAGTGCGCCGACTAGCGGGAGCTCCTACGAGCAGTACTTC.